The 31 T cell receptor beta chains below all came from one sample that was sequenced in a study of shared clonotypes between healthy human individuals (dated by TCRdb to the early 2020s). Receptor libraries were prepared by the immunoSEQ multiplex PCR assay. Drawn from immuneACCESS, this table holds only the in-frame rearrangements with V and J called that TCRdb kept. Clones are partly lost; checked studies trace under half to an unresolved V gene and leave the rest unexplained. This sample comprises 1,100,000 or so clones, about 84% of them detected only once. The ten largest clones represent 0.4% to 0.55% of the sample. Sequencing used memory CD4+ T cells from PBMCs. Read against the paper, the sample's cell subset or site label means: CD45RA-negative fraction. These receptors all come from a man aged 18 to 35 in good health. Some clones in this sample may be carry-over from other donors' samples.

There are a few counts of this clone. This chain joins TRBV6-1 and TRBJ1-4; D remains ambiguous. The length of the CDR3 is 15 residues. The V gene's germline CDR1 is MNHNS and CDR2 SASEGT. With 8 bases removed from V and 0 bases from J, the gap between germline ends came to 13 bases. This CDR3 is CASGRLLSTNEKLFF. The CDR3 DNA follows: TGTGCCAGCGGACGGCTACTCTCAACTAATGAAAAACTGTTTTTT.

The CDR3 loop reads CASSQVNGGDTQYF. The CDR3 nucleotides read TGCGCCAGCAGCCAAGTAAACGGGGGAGATACGCAGTATTTT. V gene TRBV4-3 combines with J gene TRBJ2-3; D is perhaps TRBD2 (6 bases). The CDR3 is made up of 14 amino acids. CDR1 is LGHNA, CDR2 YSLEER, per germline. V lost 1 base, J lost 5 bases, and 10 bases lay in between.

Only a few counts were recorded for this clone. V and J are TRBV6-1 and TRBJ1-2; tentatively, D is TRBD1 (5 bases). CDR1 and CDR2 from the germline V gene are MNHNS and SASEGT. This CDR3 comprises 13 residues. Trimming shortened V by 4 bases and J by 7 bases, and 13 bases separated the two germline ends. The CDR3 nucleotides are TGTGCCAGCAGTGCGGACATTCCAGCTGGCTACACCTTC. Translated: CASSADIPAGYTF.

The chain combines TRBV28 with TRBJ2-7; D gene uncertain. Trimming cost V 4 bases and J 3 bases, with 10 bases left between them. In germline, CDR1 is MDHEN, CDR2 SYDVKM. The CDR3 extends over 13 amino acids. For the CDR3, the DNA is TGTGCCAGCAGTTCGGCCCCCATCTACGAGCAGTACTTC. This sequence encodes CASSSAPIYEQYF. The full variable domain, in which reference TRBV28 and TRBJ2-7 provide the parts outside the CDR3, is DVKVTQSSRYLVKRTGEKVFLECVQDMDHENMFWYRQDPGLGLRLIYFSYDVKMKEKGDIPEGYSVSREKKERFSLILESASTNQTSMYLCASSSAPIYEQYFGPGTRLTVT.

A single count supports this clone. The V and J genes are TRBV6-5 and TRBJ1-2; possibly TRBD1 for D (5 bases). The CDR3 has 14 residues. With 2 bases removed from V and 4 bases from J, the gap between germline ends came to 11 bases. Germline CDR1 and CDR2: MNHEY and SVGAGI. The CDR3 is CASSYLRDGYGYTF. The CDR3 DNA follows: TGTGCCAGCAGTTACCTCCGGGACGGCTATGGCTACACCTTC.

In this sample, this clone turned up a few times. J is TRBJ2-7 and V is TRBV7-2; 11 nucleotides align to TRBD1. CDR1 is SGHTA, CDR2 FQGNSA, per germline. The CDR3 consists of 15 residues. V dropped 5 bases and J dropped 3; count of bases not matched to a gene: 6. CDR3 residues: CASSIRDRGGYEQYF. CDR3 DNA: TGTGCCAGCAGCATCCGGGACAGGGGGGGCTACGAGCAGTACTTC.

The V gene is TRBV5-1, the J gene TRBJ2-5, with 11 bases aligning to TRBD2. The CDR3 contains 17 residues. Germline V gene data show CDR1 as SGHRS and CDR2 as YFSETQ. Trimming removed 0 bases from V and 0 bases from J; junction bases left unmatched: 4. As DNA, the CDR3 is TGCGCCAGCAGCTTGGCCCGACTAGCGGGACACCAAGAGACCCAGTACTTC. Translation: CASSLARLAGHQETQYF. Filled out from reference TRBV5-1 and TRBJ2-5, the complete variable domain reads KAGVTQTPRYLIKTRGQQVTLSCSPISGHRSVSWYQQTPGQGLQFLFEYFSETQRNKGNFPGRFSGRQFSNSRSEMNVSTLELGDSALYLCASSLARLAGHQETQYFGPGTRLLVL.

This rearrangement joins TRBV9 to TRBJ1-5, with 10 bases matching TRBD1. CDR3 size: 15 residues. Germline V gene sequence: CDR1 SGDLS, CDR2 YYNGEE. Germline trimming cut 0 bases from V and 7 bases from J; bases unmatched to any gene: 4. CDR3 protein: CASSVGQGAGQPQHF. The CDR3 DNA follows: TGTGCCAGCAGCGTAGGACAGGGGGCTGGACAGCCCCAGCATTTT.

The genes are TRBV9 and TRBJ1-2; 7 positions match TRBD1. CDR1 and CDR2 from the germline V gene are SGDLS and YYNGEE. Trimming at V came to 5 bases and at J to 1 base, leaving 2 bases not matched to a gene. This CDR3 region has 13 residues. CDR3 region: CASRRDSNYGYTF. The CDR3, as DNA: TGTGCCAGCAGGAGGGACAGTAACTATGGCTACACCTTC.

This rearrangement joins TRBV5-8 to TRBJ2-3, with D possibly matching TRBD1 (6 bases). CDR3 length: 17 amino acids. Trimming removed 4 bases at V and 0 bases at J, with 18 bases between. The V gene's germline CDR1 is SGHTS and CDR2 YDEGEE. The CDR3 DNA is TGTGCCAGCAGCCTGACCGGGACAAGAACTAGCACAGATACGCAGTATTTT. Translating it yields CASSLTGTRTSTDTQYF.

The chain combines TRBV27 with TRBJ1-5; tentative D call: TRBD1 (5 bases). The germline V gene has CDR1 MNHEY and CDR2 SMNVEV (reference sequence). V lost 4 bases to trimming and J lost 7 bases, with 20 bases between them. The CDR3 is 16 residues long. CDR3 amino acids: CASSSVWGARGQPQHF. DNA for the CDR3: TGTGCCAGCAGTTCCGTGTGGGGCGCTCGGGGGCAGCCCCAGCATTTT.

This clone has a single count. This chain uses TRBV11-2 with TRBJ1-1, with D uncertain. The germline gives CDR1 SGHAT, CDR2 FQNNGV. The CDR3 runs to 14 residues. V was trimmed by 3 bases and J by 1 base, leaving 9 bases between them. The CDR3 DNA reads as TGTGCCAGCAGCTTGGTCCCGGGGAACACTGAAGCTTTCTTT. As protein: CASSLVPGNTEAFF.

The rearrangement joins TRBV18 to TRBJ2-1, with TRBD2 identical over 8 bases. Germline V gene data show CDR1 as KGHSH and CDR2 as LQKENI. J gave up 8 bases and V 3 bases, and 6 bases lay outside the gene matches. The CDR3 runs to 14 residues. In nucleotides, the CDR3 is TGTGCCAGCTCACCGACTAGCGCGGTGGATGAGCAGTTCTTC. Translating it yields CASSPTSAVDEQFF.

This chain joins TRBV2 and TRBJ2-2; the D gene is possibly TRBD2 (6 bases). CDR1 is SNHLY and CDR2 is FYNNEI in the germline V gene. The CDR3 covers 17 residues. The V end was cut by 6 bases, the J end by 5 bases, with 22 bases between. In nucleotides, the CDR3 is TGTGCCAGCAGGCTACCCTTGGGGGGAAAAAGGACCGGGGAGCTGTTTTTT. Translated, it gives CASRLPLGGKRTGELFF.

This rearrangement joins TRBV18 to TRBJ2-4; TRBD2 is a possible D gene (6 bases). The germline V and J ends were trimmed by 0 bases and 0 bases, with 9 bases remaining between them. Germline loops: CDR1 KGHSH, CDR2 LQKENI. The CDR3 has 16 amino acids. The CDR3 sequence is CASSPPAGRAKNIQYF. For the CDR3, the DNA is TGTGCCAGCTCACCACCGGCCGGGAGAGCCAAAAACATTCAGTACTTC.

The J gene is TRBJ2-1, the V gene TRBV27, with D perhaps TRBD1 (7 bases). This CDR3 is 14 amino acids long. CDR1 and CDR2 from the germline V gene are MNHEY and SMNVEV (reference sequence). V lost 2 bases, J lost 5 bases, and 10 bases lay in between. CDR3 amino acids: CASSLQGEDNEQFF. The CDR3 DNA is TGTGCCAGCAGTTTACAGGGGGAGGACAATGAGCAGTTCTTC.

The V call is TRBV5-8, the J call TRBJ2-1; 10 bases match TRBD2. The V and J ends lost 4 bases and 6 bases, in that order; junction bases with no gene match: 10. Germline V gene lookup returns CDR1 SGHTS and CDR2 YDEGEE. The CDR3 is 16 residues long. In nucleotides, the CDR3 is TGTGCCAGCAGCCTCGGAGCGGGAGGGCCAATCAATGAGCAGTTCTTC. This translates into CASSLGAGGPINEQFF.

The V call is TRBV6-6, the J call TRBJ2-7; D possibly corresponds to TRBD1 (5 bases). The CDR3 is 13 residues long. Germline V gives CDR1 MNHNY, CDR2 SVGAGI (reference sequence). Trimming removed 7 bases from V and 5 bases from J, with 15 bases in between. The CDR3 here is CASTKDNPNEQYF. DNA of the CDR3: TGTGCCAGCACCAAGGACAATCCCAACGAGCAGTACTTC.

The CDR3 nucleotides read TGTGCCAGCAGCGCGGGACAGGGTATCCAGCCCCAGCATTTT. Translation: CASSAGQGIQPQHF. V and J are TRBV7-2 and TRBJ1-5, with 9 bases fitting TRBD1. Germline assignment: CDR1 SGHTA and CDR2 FQGNSA. With 5 bases clipped from V and 7 bases from J, the junction kept 6 bases outside the gene matches. The CDR3 sequence is 14 residues long.

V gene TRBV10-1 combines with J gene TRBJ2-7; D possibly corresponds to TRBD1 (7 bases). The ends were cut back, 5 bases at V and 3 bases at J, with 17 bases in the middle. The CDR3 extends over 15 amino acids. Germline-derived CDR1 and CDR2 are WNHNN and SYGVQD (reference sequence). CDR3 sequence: CASSPGGTEYYEQYF. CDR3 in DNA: TGCGCCAGCAGTCCGGGCGGGACAGAATACTACGAGCAGTACTTC.

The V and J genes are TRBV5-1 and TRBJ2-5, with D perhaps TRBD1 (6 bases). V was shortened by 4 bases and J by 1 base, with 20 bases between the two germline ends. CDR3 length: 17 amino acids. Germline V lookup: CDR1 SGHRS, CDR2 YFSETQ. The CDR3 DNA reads TGCGCCAGCAGCCGCGGTCAGGACAGCCGACCCCAAGAGACCCAGTACTTC. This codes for CASSRGQDSRPQETQYF.

CDR3 protein: CASSTGQGAGEKLFF. The CDR3 bases are TGTGCCAGCAGCACGGGACAGGGGGCTGGTGAAAAACTGTTTTTT. The chain uses TRBV7-9 and TRBJ1-4; 12 bases fit TRBD1. The J segment lost 7 bases and the V segment lost 5 bases, leaving 5 bases of the junction unmatched. Looked up from germline, CDR1 is SEHNR and CDR2 is FQNEAQ (reference sequence). This CDR3 contains 15 residues.

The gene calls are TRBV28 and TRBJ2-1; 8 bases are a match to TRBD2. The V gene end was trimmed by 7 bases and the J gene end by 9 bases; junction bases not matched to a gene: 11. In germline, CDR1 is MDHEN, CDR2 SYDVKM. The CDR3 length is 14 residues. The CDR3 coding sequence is TGTGCCAGCACCCCGGGGGGGAGTAGGATTGAGCAGTTCTTC. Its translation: CASTPGGSRIEQFF.

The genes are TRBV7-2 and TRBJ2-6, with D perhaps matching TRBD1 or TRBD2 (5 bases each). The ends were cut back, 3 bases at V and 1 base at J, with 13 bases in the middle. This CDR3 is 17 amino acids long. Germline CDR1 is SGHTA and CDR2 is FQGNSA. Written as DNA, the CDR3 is TGTGCCAGCAGCTTCCACGGGGCCGTATCTGGGGCCAACGTCCTGACTTTC. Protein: CASSFHGAVSGANVLTF.

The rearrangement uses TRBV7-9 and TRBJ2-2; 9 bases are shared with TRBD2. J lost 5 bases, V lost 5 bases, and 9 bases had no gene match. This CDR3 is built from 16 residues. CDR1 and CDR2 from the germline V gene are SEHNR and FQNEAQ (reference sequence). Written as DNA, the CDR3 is TGTGCCAGCAGCAACCCTGGACTAGCGCCAACCGGGGAGCTGTTTTTT. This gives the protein CASSNPGLAPTGELFF.

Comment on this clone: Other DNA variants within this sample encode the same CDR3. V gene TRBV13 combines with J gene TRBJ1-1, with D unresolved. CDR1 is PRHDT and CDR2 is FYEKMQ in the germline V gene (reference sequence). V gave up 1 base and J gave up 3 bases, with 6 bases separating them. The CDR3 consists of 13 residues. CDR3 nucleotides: TGTGCCAGCAGCTTAGCGAGGGACACTGAAGCTTTCTTT. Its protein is CASSLARDTEAFF.

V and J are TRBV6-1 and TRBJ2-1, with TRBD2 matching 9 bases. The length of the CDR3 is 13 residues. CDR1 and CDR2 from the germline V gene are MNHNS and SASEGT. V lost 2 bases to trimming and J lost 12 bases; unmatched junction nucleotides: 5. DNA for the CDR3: TGTGCCAGCAGTGAAAGGGGCGGGAGGGGGCAGTTCTTC. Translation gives CASSERGGRGQFF.

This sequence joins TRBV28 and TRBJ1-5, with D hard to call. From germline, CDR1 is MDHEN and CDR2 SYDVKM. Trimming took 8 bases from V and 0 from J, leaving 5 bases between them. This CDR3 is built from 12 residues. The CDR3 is CASGFSNQPQHF. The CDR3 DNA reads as TGTGCCAGCGGATTTAGCAATCAGCCCCAGCATTTT.

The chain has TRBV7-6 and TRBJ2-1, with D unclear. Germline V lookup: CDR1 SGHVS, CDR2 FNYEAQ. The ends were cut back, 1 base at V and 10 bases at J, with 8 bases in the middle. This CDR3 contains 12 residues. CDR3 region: CASSLVGEEQFF. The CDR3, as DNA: TGTGCCAGCAGCTTAGTTGGAGAGGAGCAGTTCTTC.

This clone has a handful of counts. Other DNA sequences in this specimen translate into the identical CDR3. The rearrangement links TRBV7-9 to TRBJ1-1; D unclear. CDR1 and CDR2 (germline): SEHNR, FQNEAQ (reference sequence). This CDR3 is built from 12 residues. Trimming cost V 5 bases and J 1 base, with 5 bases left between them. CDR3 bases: TGTGCCAGCAGCCGAGAGAACACTGAAGCTTTCTTT. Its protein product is CASSRENTEAFF.

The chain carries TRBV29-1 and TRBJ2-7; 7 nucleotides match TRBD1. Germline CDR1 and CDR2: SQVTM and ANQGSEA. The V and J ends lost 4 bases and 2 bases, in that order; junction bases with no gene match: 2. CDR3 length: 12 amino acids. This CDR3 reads CSVGDSAYEQYF. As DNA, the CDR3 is TGCAGCGTTGGGGACAGTGCCTACGAGCAGTACTTC.